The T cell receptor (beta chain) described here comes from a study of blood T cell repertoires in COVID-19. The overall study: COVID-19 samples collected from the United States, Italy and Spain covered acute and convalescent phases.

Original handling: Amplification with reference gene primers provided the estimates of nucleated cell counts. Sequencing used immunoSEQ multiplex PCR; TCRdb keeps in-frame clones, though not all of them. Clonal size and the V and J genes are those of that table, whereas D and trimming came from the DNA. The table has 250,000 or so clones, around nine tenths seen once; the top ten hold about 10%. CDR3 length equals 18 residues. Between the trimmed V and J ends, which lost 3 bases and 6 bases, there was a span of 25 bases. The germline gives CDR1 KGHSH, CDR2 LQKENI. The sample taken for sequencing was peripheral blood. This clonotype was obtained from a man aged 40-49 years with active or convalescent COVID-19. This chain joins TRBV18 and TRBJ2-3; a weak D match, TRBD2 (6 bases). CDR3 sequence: CASSPTGLQAPLKDTQYF. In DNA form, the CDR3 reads TGTGCCAGCTCACCGACCGGACTACAGGCCCCTCTCAAGGATACGCAGTATTTT.